This is a list of T cell receptor beta chains from one sample in a study of cytomegalovirus exposure and HLA in healthy donors. The protocol was immunoSEQ multiplex PCR, while the TCRdb copy is restricted to in-frame clones and leaves out a portion. In the table there are around 80,000 clones, approximately 65% of which are singletons. Sequenced material: PBMCs. The receptors originated from a male donor in good health and CMV-seropositive. Each CDR3 is given with its conserved first and last residue. A D gene is named only where the DNA matches it firmly. Clone size, where shown, is once, few, many, or a class for clones that have expanded.

D gene	V gene	clone size	J gene	CDR3 DNA	CDR3 protein
TRBD1	TRBV4-2	NA	TRBJ2-7	TGTGCCAGCAGCCAGAATCCAACAGGGGAGACACAGTACTTC	CASSQNPTGETQYF
NA	TRBV29-1	once	TRBJ1-1	TGCAGCGTTCCAGTCTCGATTGGCACTGAAGCTTTCTTT	CSVPVSIGTEAFF
TRBD1	TRBV5-1	NA	TRBJ2-3	TGCGCCAGCAGCCCCGGGACAGGGGTCGCAGATACGCAGTATTTT	CASSPGTGVADTQYF
TRBD1	TRBV25-1	medium-sized	TRBJ1-2	TGTGCCAGCAGTGAATCGCGGACAGGTTTCGGCTATGGCTACACCTTC	CASSESRTGFGYGYTF
NA	TRBV7-2	few	TRBJ1-1	TGTGCCAGCAGCTTCACTACAGGGATAGCCACTGAAGCTTTCTTT	CASSFTTGIATEAFF
NA	TRBV2	NA	TRBJ2-3	TGTGCCATCGAGGGCAGCTCTAGCACAGATACGCAGTATTTT	CAIEGSSSTDTQYF
NA	TRBV13	NA	TRBJ2-5	TGTGCCAGCAGCCCCGGCAGCGGGCAAGAGACCCAGTACTTC	CASSPGSGQETQYF
TRBD1	TRBV28	NA	TRBJ2-7	TGTGCCAGCAGTCCAAGGACAGGGGCCCTTTACGAGCAGTACTTC	CASSPRTGALYEQYF
NA	TRBV2	NA	TRBJ2-1	TGTGCCGGCTGGTCCTCCTACAATGAGCAGTTCTTC	CAGWSSYNEQFF
NA	TRBV18	NA	TRBJ2-7	TGTGCCAGCTCATCCGACATCTACGAGCAGTACTTC	CASSSDIYEQYF
NA	TRBV29-1	NA	TRBJ1-3	TGCAGCGTTGACCAGGGAGGTGGAAACACCATATATTTT	CSVDQGGGNTIYF
NA	TRBV5-5	NA	TRBJ1-1	TGTGCCAGCAGCGCAGGCCTGAACACTGAAGCTTTCTTT	CASSAGLNTEAFF
NA	TRBV28	once	TRBJ1-5	TGTGCCAGCAGTTTATTATCCGGGAACAATCAGCCCCAGCATTTT	CASSLLSGNNQPQHF